Listed here is a single T cell receptor beta chain. Its antigen is unknown. 13 Jbeta primers and 60 Vbeta primers were used for the PCR. Assay used: immunoSEQ multiplex PCR; TCRdb lists only in-frame clones, some missing. The sample lists around 150,000 clones, approximately 80% seen once, with 3.7% in the top ten. These data come from a study of cytomegalovirus exposure and HLA in healthy donors. Study findings and constraints: Altogether, more than 150 TCR beta chains were recorded as cytomegalovirus-associated. It was shown in a later analysis that HLA-associated TCR beta chains were more clonally expanded than other, equally common chains. Previous analysis showed most TCR beta V segments were productive about 87% or about 30% of the time. What a later analysis showed was that several of the most significant clusters appeared linked to common viral pathogens.

This TCR derives from a man aged 25-40 years in good health and CMV-seropositive. The sequencing sample was made of PBMCs.

The CDR3 DNA reads TGTGCCAGCAGCTCTGGACAGAGCTTGAGCTCCTATAATTCACCCCTCCACTTT. It specifies CASSSGQSLSSYNSPLHF. The chain carries TRBV7-8 and TRBJ1-6, with a weak D call TRBD1 (6 bases). V shed 4 bases and J shed 0 bases, with 16 bases lying between them. CDR3 length: 18 residues. CDR1 is SGHVS, CDR2 FQNEAQ, per germline.